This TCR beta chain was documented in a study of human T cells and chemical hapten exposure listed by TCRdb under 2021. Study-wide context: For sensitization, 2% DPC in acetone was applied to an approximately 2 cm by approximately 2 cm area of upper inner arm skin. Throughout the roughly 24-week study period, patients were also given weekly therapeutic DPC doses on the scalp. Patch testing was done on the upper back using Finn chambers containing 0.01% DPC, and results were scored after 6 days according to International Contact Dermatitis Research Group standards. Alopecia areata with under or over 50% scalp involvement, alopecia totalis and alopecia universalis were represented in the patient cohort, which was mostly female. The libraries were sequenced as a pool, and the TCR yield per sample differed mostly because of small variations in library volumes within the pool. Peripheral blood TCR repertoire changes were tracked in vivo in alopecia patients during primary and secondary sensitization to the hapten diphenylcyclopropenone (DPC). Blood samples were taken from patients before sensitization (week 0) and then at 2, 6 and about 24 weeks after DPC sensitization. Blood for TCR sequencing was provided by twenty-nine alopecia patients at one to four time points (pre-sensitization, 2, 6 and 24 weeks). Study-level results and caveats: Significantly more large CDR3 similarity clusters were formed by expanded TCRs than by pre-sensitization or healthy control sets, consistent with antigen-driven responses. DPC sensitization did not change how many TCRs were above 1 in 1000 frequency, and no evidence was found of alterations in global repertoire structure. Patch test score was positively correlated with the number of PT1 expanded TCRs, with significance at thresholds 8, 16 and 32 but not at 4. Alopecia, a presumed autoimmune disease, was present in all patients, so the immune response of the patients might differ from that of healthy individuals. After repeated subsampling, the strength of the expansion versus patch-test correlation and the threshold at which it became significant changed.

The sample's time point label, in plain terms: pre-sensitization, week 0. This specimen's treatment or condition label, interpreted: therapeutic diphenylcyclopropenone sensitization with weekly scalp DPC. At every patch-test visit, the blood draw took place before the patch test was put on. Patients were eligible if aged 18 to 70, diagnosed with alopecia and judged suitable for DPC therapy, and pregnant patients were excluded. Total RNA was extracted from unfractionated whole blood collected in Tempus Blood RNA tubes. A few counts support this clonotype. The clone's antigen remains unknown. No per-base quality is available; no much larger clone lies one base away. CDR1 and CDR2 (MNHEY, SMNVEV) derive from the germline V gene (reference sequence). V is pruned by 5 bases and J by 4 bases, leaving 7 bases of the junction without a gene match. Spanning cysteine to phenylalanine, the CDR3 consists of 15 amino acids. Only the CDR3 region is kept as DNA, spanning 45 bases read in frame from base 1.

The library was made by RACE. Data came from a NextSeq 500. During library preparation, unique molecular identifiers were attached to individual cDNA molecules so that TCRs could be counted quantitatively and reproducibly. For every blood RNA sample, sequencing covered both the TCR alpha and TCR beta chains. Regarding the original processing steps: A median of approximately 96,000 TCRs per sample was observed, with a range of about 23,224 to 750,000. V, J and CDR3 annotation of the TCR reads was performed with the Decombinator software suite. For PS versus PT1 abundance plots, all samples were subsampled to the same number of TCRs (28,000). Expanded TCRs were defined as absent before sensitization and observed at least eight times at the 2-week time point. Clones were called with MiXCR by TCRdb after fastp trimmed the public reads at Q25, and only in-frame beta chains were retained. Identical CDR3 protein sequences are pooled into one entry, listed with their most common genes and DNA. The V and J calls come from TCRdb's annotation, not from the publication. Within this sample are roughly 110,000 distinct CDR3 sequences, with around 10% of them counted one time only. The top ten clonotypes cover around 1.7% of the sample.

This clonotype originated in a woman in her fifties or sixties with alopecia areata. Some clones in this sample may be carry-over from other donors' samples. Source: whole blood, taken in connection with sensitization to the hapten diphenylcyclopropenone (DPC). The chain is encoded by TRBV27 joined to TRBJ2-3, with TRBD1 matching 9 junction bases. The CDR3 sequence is CASSPGQGFADTQYF. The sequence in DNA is TGTGCCAGCAGTCCAGGACAGGGGTTTGCAGATACGCAGTATTTT.